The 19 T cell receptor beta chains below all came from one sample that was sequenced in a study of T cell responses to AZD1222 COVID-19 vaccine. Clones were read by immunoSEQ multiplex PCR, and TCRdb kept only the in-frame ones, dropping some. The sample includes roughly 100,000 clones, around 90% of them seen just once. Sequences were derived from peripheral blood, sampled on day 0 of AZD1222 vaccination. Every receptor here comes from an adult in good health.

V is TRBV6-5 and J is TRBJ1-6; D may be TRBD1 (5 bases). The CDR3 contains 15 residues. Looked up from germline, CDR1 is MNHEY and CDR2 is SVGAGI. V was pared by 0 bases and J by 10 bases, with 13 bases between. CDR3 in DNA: TGTGCCAGCAGTTACTCTAGGGACGGTGTATCACCCCTCCACTTT. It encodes CASSYSRDGVSPLHF.

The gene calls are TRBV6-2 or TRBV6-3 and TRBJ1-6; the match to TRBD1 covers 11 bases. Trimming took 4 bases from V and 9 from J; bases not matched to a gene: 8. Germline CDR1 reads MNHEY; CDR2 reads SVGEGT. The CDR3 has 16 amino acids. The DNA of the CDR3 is TGTGCCAGCAGTTGGACGGACAGGGGGCTAGGTTCACCCCTCCACTTT. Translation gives CASSWTDRGLGSPLHF.

CDR3 sequence reads: CASSPHPTSLLTQFF. Here the CDR3 DNA reads TGTGCCAGCAGCCCTCATCCCACTAGTTTACTGACGCAGTTCTTC. The chain recombines TRBV9 with TRBJ2-1; possible D gene TRBD2, 5 bases. CDR1 is SGDLS and CDR2 is YYNGEE in the germline V gene. The CDR3 is made up of 15 amino acids. V dropped 4 bases and J dropped 12 bases, with 23 bases sitting between them.

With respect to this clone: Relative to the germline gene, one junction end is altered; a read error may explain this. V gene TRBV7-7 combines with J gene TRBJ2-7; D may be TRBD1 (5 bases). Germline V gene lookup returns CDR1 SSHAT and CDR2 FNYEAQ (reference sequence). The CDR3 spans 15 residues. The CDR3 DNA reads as TGTGCTAGCAGCTTAAACAATCAGGGAACCTACGAGCAGTACTTC. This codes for CASSLNNQGTYEQYF.

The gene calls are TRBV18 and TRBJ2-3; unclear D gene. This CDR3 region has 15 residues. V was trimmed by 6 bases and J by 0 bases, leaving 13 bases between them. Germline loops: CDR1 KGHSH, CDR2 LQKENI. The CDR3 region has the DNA TGTGCCAGCTCTCCCCTGGAAACTAGCACAGATACGCAGTATTTT. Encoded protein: CASSPLETSTDTQYF. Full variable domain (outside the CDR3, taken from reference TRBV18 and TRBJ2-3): NAGVMQNPRHLVRRRGQEARLRCSPMKGHSHVYWYRQLPEEGLKFMVYLQKENIIDESGMPKERFSAEFPKEGPSILRIQQVVRGDSAAYFCASSPLETSTDTQYFGPGTRLTVL.

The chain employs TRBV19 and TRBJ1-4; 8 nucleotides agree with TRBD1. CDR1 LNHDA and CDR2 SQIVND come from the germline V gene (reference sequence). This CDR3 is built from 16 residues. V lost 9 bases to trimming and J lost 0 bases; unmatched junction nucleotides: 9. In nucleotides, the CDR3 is TGTGCCAGCACCGGGACAGGATTTTCAACTAATGAAAAACTGTTTTTT. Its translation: CASTGTGFSTNEKLFF. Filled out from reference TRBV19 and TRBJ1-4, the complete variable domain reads DGGITQSPKYLFRKEGQNVTLSCEQNLNHDAMYWYRQDPGQGLRLIYYSQIVNDFQKGDIAEGYSVSREKKESFPLTVTSAQKNPTAFYLCASTGTGFSTNEKLFFGSGTQLSVL.

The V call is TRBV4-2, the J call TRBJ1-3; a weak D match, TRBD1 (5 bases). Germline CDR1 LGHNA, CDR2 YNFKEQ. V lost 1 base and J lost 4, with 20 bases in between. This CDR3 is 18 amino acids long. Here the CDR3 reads CASSQVPGTGVGGNTIYF. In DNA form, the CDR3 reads TGTGCCAGCAGCCAAGTCCCAGGGACGGGGGTAGGGGGAAACACCATATATTTT.

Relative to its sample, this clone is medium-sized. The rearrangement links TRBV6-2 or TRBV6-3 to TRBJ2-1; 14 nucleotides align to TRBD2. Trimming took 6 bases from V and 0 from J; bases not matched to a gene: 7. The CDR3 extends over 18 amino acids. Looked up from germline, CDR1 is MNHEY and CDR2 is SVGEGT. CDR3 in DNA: TGTGCCAGCAGCCCCGGGACTAGCGGGAGTACCTCCTACAATGAGCAGTTCTTC. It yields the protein CASSPGTSGSTSYNEQFF.

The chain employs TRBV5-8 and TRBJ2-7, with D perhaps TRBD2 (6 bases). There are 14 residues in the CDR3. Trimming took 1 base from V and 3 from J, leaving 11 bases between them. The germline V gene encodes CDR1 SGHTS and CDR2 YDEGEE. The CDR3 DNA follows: TGTGCCAGCAGCTTGTTAGCGGCAAACTACGAGCAGTACTTC. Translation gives CASSLLAANYEQYF.

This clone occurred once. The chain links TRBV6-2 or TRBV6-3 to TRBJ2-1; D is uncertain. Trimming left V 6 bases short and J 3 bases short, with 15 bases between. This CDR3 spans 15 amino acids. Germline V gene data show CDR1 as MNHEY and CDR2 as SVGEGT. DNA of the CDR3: TGTGCCAGCAGCCCCCCCACGGGCCACTACAATGAGCAGTTCTTC. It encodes CASSPPTGHYNEQFF.

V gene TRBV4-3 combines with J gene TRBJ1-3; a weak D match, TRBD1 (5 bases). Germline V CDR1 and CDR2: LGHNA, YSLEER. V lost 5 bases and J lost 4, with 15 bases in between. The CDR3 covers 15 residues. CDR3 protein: CASSSIIGVGNTIYF. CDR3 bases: TGCGCCAGCAGCTCGATCATAGGGGTCGGAAACACCATATATTTT.

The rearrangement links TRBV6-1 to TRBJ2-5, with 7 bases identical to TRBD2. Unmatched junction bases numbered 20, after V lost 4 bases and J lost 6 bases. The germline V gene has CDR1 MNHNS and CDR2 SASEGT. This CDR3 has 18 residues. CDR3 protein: CASSAIGGGSATFQTQYF. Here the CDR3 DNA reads TGTGCCAGCAGTGCAATCGGCGGGGGTTCGGCCACCTTTCAGACCCAGTACTTC.

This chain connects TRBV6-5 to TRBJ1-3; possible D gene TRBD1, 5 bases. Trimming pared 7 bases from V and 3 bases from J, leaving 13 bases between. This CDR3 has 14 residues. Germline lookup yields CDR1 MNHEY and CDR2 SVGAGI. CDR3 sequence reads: CASTTTADGNTIYF. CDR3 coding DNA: TGTGCCAGCACTACGACAGCAGATGGAAACACCATATATTTT.

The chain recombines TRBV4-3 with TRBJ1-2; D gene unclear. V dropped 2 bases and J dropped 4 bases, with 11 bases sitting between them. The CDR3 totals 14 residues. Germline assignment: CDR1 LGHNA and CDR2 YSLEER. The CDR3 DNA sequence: TGCGCCAGCAGCCAATTTTCAGATAGCTATGGCTACACCTTC. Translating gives CASSQFSDSYGYTF.

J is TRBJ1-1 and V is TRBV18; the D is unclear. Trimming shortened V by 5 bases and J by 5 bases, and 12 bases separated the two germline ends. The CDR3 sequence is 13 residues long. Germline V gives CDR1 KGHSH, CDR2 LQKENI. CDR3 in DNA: TGTGCCAGCTCAAACGGGGAGGATACTGAAGCTTTCTTT. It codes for CASSNGEDTEAFF.

CDR3 amino acids: CASSLAGTHTQYF. The DNA for the CDR3 is TGTGCCAGCAGCTTGGCCGGGACTCATACGCAGTATTTT. This chain joins TRBV11-2 and TRBJ2-3, with D possibly TRBD2 on 6 matching bases. This CDR3 comprises 13 residues. The V and J ends lost 3 bases and 7 bases respectively, with 11 bases between them. The germline gives CDR1 SGHAT, CDR2 FQNNGV.

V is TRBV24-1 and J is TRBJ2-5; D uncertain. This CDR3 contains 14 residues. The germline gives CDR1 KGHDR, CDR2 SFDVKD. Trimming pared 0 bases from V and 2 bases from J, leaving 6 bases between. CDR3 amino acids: CATSDLSQQETQYF. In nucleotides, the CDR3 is TGTGCCACCAGTGATTTGAGCCAGCAAGAGACCCAGTACTTC.

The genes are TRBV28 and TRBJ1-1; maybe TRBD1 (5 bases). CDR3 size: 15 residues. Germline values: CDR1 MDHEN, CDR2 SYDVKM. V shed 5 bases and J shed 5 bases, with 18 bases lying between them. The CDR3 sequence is CASSPRVGGGTEAFF. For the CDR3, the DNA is TGTGCCAGCAGTCCCCGTGTGGGCGGGGGGACTGAAGCTTTCTTT.

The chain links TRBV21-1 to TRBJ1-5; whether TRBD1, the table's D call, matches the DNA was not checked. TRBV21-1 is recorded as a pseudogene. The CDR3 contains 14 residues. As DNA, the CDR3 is TGTGCCAGCAGCCCCCCACAGGGAAGGCAGCCCCAGCATTTT. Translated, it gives CASSPPQGRQPQHF.